Listed here are 26 T cell receptor beta chains from one sample, sequenced in a study of CD8+ T cells in alopecia areata. Treatment indicated: oral pan-JAK inhibitor, 5-10 mg twice daily. As the sequencing template, cDNA was produced by extracting RNA and reverse transcribing it. The table came from immunoSEQ multiplex PCR; TCRdb's copy has only in-frame clones and leaves some out. The sample gives 90,000 or so clones, around 44% of which show up once; less than 20% is in the top ten. Sample: CD8+ T cells sorted from blood, taken at week 24, from a patient treated with tofacitinib. These receptors originate from a human donor with alopecia areata.

In its sample, this clone was seen a few times. The V gene is TRBV25-1, the J gene TRBJ2-1; TRBD2 matches at 7 bases. The V segment lost 2 bases and the J segment 12 bases; nucleotides outside the gene matches: 7. The CDR3 covers 13 residues. The germline V gene has CDR1 MGHDK and CDR2 SYGVNS. DNA for the CDR3: TGTGCCAGCAGTGAAGGGGGAGGGGCCCCGCAGTTCTTC. This codes for CASSEGGGAPQFF.

This chain links TRBV5-1 with TRBJ2-3; D is perhaps TRBD2 (5 bases). In germline, CDR1 is SGHRS, CDR2 YFSETQ. This CDR3 spans 16 amino acids. V lost 0 bases to trimming and J lost 0 bases, with 11 bases between them. CDR3 sequence: CASSLGGLPSTDTQYF. For the CDR3, the DNA is TGCGCCAGCAGCTTGGGAGGACTTCCTAGCACAGATACGCAGTATTTT.

In this sample, this clone turned up a few times. The chain carries TRBV29-1 and TRBJ2-5, with a weak D call TRBD2 (5 bases). V shed 7 bases and J shed 4 bases, with 7 bases lying between them. This CDR3 contains 10 residues. CDR1 SQVTM and CDR2 ANQGSEA come from the germline V gene. The CDR3 loop reads CSAGGETQYF. CDR3 sequence (DNA): TGCAGCGCCGGAGGAGAGACCCAGTACTTC.

CDR3 nucleotide sequence: TGTGCCAGTAGATCGTCAGGGGGCGCTTACGAGCAGTACTTC. Translation gives CASRSSGGAYEQYF. This chain links TRBV19 with TRBJ2-7, with 8 positions matching TRBD1. V was pared by 6 bases and J by 4 bases, with 8 bases of the junction left unmatched. The germline V gene encodes CDR1 LNHDA and CDR2 SQIVND (reference sequence). CDR3 length: 14 amino acids.

The table lists this clone with a few counts. The CDR3: CASSFWINSYEQYF. In DNA, the CDR3 is TGTGCCAGCAGTTTCTGGATCAACTCCTACGAGCAGTACTTC. The gene calls are TRBV27 and TRBJ2-7, with D uncertain. The CDR3 covers 14 residues. Per the germline V gene, CDR1 is MNHEY and CDR2 is SMNVEV (reference sequence). V lost 3 bases and J 0 bases, leaving 9 bases between the germline ends.

The sample holds a few counts of this clone. J is TRBJ2-7 and V is TRBV4-3; D gene unclear. Between the trimmed V and J ends, which lost 5 bases and 0 bases, there was a span of 8 bases. The CDR3 covers 13 residues. Germline values: CDR1 LGHNA, CDR2 YSLEER. The CDR3 region is CASSENPSYEQYF. The CDR3 DNA sequence: TGCGCCAGCAGCGAGAATCCCTCCTACGAGCAGTACTTC.

This clone came up a few times. This chain links TRBV27 with TRBJ1-2, with a weak D call TRBD1 (6 bases). The CDR3 runs 15 residues. CDR1 and CDR2 from the germline V gene are MNHEY and SMNVEV (reference sequence). V was pared by 1 base and J by 8 bases, with 17 bases between. The CDR3 sequence: CASSLYPPDREGYTF. The CDR3 DNA sequence: TGTGCCAGCAGTTTATACCCTCCGGACAGAGAGGGCTACACCTTC.

The J gene is TRBJ1-5, the V gene TRBV27; TRBD1 is a possible D gene (5 bases). V shed 6 bases and J shed 5 bases, with 11 bases lying between them. Germline V gene data show CDR1 as MNHEY and CDR2 as SMNVEV (reference sequence). The CDR3 is 13 residues long. The CDR3 region has the DNA TGTGCCAGCAGCCCCCAGGGCCATCAGCCCCAGCATTTT. Protein: CASSPQGHQPQHF.

This clone came up a few times. The gene calls are TRBV5-1 and TRBJ2-1; D not certain. Trimming removed 0 bases at V and 0 bases at J, with 10 bases between. CDR1 SGHRS and CDR2 YFSETQ come from the germline V gene. The CDR3 totals 16 residues. CDR3 sequence: CASSLESVASYNEQFF. The CDR3 nucleotides are TGCGCCAGCAGCTTGGAATCGGTCGCCTCCTACAATGAGCAGTTCTTC.

In its sample, this clone was seen many times. The chain carries TRBV7-9 and TRBJ2-7; D gene ambiguous. Deletions cut 5 bases from V and 5 bases from J, with 13 bases between. Per the germline V gene, CDR1 is SEHNR and CDR2 is FQNEAQ (reference sequence). This CDR3 is built from 13 residues. CDR3 region: CASSIPYLHEQYF. As DNA, the CDR3 is TGTGCCAGCAGCATACCATACTTGCACGAGCAGTACTTC.

This clone was found a few times. The gene calls are TRBV29-1 and TRBJ2-5; 8 bases line up with TRBD1. The germline V gene encodes CDR1 SQVTM and CDR2 ANQGSEA. V shed 5 bases and J 1 base; nucleotides not matched to a gene: 6. CDR3 length: 14 amino acids. CDR3 amino acids: CSVNGDRGQETQYF. CDR3 DNA sequence: TGCAGCGTTAATGGTGACAGGGGCCAAGAGACCCAGTACTTC.

The rearrangement uses TRBV2 and TRBJ2-2; the D call may be TRBD1 or TRBD2 (5 bases each). Looked up from germline, CDR1 is SNHLY and CDR2 is FYNNEI. Trimming removed 8 bases from V and 6 bases from J, with 7 bases in between. CDR3 length equals 11 residues. The CDR3 loop reads CASGGAGELFF. As DNA, the CDR3 is TGTGCCAGCGGGGGTGCCGGGGAGCTGTTTTTT.

This chain connects TRBV6-5 to TRBJ1-1; D is perhaps TRBD1 (6 bases). The CDR3 sequence is 14 residues long. The germline V gene encodes CDR1 MNHEY and CDR2 SVGAGI. The ends were cut back, 6 bases at V and 2 bases at J, with 13 bases in the middle. The CDR3 loop is CASSLSRGNTEAFF. The CDR3, as DNA: TGTGCCAGCAGCTTAAGCAGGGGCAACACTGAAGCTTTCTTT.

A remark on this clone: A far larger clone is just one base off, so this is likely a read error. The CDR3 sequence: CASSATDRARNEQYF. CDR3 in DNA: TGTGCCAGCAGCGCTACAGACAGGGCAAGGAACGAGCAGTACTTC. V is TRBV11-2 and J is TRBJ2-7, with 7 positions matching TRBD1. The trim removed 5 bases at V and 5 bases at J, leaving 12 bases unmatched. This CDR3 is 15 amino acids long. Germline V gene sequence: CDR1 SGHAT, CDR2 FQNNGV.

Only a few counts were recorded for this clone. The gene calls are TRBV7-2 and TRBJ2-2, with 10 bases identical to TRBD2. V was pared by 0 bases and J by 7 bases, with 11 bases of the junction left unmatched. The CDR3 extends over 18 amino acids. CDR1 and CDR2 (germline): SGHTA, FQGNSA. CDR3 bases: TGTGCCAGCAGCTTAGCGTTTTCGGGGACTAGCGTTCACGGGGAGCTGTTTTTT. This encodes CASSLAFSGTSVHGELFF. Full variable domain (missing parts from reference TRBV7-2 and TRBJ2-2): GAGVSQSPSNKVTEKGKDVELRCDPISGHTALYWYRQSLGQGLEFLIYFQGNSAPDKSGLPSDRFSAERTGGSVSTLTIQRTQQEDSAVYLCASSLAFSGTSVHGELFFGEGSRLTVL.

A note on this clone: A much larger clone lies a single base off, so this may be a read error. Other nucleotide sequences from this sample produce the same CDR3. This chain joins TRBV4-1 and TRBJ2-5; D is ambiguous. Germline loops: CDR1 MGHRA, CDR2 YSYEKL. V was clipped by 0 bases and J by 8 bases, with 7 bases between them. The CDR3 is 12 amino acids. This CDR3 is CASSQDRLTQYF. The CDR3 bases are TGCGCCAGCAGCCAAGACAGGTTAACCCAGTACTTC.

The genes are TRBV5-1 and TRBJ2-3; D gene unclear. This CDR3 region has 13 residues. CDR1 is SGHRS, CDR2 YFSETQ, per germline. Trimming pared 1 base from V and 6 bases from J, leaving 9 bases between. CDR3 region: CASSLSGTDTQYF. CDR3 in DNA: TGCGCCAGCAGCTTGTCCGGAACTGATACGCAGTATTTT.

The V and J genes are TRBV29-1 and TRBJ2-3; TRBD2 is a possible D gene (5 bases). Germline V gives CDR1 SQVTM, CDR2 ANQGSEA. The CDR3 is made up of 15 amino acids. Between the trimmed V and J ends, which lost 1 base and 4 bases, there was a span of 15 bases. CDR3 bases: TGCAGCGTTGAAGTATCCAGCGGAGTCTCAGATACGCAGTATTTT. As protein: CSVEVSSGVSDTQYF.

This clone has a handful of counts. The genes are TRBV7-9 and TRBJ1-2; D gene unclear. The CDR3 has 15 residues. Per germline, CDR1 SEHNR and CDR2 FQNEAQ (reference sequence). V was shortened by 5 bases and J by 3 bases, with 16 bases between the two germline ends. The chain's CDR3 is CASSHTRTDDYGYTF. Here the CDR3 DNA reads TGTGCCAGCAGCCACACCCGGACGGACGACTATGGCTACACCTTC.

The rearrangement uses TRBV2 and TRBJ2-7, with unresolved D. CDR1 and CDR2 (germline): SNHLY, FYNNEI. The CDR3 runs to 14 residues. Trimming cost V 5 bases and J 4 bases, with 15 bases left between them. CDR3: CASSTTANQYEQYF. In DNA form, the CDR3 reads TGTGCCAGCAGTACAACAGCGAACCAATACGAGCAGTACTTC.

This clone was recorded only once. This chain links TRBV19 with TRBJ2-1, with TRBD1 matching 10 bases. Germline V gene lookup returns CDR1 LNHDA and CDR2 SQIVND (reference sequence). There are 15 residues in the CDR3. J lost 3 bases, V lost 5 bases, and 4 bases had no gene match. The CDR3 sequence is CASSPGTGDYNEQFF. The CDR3 DNA sequence: TGTGCCAGTAGTCCCGGGACAGGGGACTACAATGAGCAGTTCTTC.

In its sample, this clone was seen a few times. The chain employs TRBV5-1 and TRBJ2-7; the match to TRBD1 covers 8 bases. V shed 1 base, J shed 4 bases, and the junction held 10 bases outside the gene matches. The CDR3 length is 16 residues. Looked up from germline, CDR1 is SGHRS and CDR2 is YFSETQ. The DNA of the CDR3 is TGCGCCAGCAGCTTGCGACCCGGACAGGGTAGTTACGAGCAGTACTTC. Amino acid sequence: CASSLRPGQGSYEQYF.

This clone has a single count. The V and J genes are TRBV9 and TRBJ2-6; D gene ambiguous. Trimming stripped 1 base from V and 8 bases from J, with 16 bases between. CDR3 size: 16 residues. CDR1 is SGDLS and CDR2 is YYNGEE in the germline V gene. Here the CDR3 reads CASSVTYGPATNVLTF. CDR3 DNA: TGTGCCAGCAGCGTAACCTATGGGCCAGCTACCAACGTCCTGACTTTC.

This sequence joins TRBV27 and TRBJ2-1, with D perhaps TRBD2 (5 bases). The CDR3 is 14 amino acids. Germline CDR1 MNHEY, CDR2 SMNVEV (reference sequence). The ends were cut back, 6 bases at V and 0 bases at J, with 9 bases in the middle. CDR3 DNA: TGTGCCAGCAGCGAGGGAAGCTCCTACAATGAGCAGTTCTTC. It encodes CASSEGSSYNEQFF.

This chain uses TRBV11-2 with TRBJ2-1, with TRBD1 matching 9 bases. CDR3 length: 16 amino acids. Germline V gene sequence: CDR1 SGHAT, CDR2 FQNNGV. Trimming removed 1 base from V and 6 bases from J; junction bases left unmatched: 7. In DNA form, the CDR3 reads TGTGCCAGCAGCTTAGCCTCCGGGACAGGGCCCAATGAGCAGTTCTTC. It specifies CASSLASGTGPNEQFF.

This chain connects TRBV9 to TRBJ2-1; D unclear. The V gene lost 4 bases and the J gene lost 0 bases, with 14 bases spanning the gap. This CDR3 has 16 amino acids. Germline V gene sequence: CDR1 SGDLS, CDR2 YYNGEE. CDR3 residues: CASSSTPYNSYNEQFF. CDR3 in DNA: TGTGCCAGCAGCTCAACACCTTATAACTCCTACAATGAGCAGTTCTTC.